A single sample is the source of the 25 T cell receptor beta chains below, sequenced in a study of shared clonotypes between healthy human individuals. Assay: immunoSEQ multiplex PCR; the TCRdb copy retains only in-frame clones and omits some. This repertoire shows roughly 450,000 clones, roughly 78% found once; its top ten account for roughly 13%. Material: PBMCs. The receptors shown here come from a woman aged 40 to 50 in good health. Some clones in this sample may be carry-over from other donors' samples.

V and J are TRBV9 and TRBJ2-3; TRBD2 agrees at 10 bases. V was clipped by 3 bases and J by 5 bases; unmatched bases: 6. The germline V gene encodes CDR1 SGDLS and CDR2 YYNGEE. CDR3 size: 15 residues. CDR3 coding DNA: TGTGCCAGCAGCGAGCGGGAGGGCGCCGTAGATACGCAGTATTTT. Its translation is CASSEREGAVDTQYF.

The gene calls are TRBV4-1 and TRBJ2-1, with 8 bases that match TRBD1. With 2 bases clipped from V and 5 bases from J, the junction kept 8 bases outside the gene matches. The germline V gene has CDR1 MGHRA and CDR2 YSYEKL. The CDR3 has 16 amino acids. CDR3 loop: CASSQRQGSVNNEQFF. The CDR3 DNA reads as TGCGCCAGCAGCCAACGACAGGGGAGCGTAAACAATGAGCAGTTCTTC.

CDR3 nucleotide sequence: TGTGCCAGCGGTAACGCAGGGACACGCGAGCAGTACTTC. Its translation is CASGNAGTREQYF. The chain carries TRBV28 and TRBJ2-7, with a weak D call TRBD1 (6 bases). Germline CDR1 and CDR2: MDHEN and SYDVKM. Trimming pared 8 bases from V and 6 bases from J, leaving 17 bases between. The length of the CDR3 is 13 residues.

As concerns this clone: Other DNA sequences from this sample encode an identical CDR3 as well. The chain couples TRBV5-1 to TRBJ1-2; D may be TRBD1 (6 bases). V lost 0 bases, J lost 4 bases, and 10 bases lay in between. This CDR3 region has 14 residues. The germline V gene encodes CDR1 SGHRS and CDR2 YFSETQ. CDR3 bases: TGCGCCAGCAGCTTGGAGGGGGGCGGCTATGGCTACACCTTC. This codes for CASSLEGGGYGYTF.

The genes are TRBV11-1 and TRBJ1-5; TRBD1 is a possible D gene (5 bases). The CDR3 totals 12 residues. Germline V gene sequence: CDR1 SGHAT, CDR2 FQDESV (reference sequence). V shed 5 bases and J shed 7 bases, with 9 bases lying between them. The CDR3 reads CASSHQGQPQHF. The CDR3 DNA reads TGTGCCAGCAGCCACCAGGGCCAGCCCCAGCATTTT.

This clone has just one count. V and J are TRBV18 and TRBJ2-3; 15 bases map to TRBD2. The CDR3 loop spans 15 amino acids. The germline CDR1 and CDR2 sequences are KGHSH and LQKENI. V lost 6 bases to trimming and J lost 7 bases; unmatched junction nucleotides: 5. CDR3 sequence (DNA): TGTGCCAGCTCCCCGGGACTAGCGGGAGGATATACGCAGTATTTT. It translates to CASSPGLAGGYTQYF.

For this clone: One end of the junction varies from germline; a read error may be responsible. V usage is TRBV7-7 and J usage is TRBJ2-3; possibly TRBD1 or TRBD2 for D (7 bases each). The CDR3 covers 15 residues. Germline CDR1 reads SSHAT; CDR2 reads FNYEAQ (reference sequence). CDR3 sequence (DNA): TGTGCTAGCAGCCCCCAGGGGGGGAAAGGGGATACGCAGTATTTT. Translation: CASSPQGGKGDTQYF.

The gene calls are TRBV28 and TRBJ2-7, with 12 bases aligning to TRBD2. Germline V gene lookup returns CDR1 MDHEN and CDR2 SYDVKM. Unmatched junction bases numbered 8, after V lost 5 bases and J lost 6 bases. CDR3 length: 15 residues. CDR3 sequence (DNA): TGTGCCAGCAGTCAATCTAGCGGGAGGGCTCTCGAGCAGTACTTC. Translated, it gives CASSQSSGRALEQYF.

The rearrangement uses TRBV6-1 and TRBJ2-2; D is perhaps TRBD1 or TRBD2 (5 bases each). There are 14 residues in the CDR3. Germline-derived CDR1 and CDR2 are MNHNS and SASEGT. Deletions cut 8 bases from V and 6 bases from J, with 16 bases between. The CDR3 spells CASQTGTSSGELFF. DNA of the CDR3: TGTGCCAGCCAAACCGGGACGTCTTCCGGGGAGCTGTTTTTT.

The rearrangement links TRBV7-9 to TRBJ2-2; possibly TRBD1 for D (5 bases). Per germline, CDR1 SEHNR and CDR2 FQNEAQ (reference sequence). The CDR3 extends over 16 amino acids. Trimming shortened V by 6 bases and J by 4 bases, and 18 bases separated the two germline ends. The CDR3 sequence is CASSSQGIRSTGELFF. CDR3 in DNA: TGTGCCAGCAGTTCTCAGGGAATCCGGAGCACCGGGGAGCTGTTTTTT.

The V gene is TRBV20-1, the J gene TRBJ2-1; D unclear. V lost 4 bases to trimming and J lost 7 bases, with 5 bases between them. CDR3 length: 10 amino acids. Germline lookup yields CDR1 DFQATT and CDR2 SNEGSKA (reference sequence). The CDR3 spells CSAKLNEQFF. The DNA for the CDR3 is TGCAGTGCTAAGCTAAATGAGCAGTTCTTC.

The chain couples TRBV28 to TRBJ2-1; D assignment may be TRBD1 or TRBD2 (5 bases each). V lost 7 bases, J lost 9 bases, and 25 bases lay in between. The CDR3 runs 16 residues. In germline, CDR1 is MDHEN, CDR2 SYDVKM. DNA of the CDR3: TGTGCCAGCACTCTCCCCGGGGTACGACAGTGGGGTGAGCAGTTCTTC. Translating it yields CASTLPGVRQWGEQFF.

In nucleotides, the CDR3 is TGTGCCAGCAGCCACGGACTAGCGGGAGAGGGGCCAGATACGCAGTATTTT. This gives the protein CASSHGLAGEGPDTQYF. The genes are TRBV7-3 and TRBJ2-3, with 13 positions matching TRBD2. The CDR3 runs to 17 residues. J gave up 4 bases and V 5 bases, and 9 bases lay outside the gene matches. From germline, CDR1 is SGHTA and CDR2 FQGTGA.

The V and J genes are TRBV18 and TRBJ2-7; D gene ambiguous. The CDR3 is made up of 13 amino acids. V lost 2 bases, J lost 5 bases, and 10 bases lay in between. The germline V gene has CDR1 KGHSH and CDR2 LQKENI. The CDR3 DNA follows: TGTGCCAGCTCACCAAACACCGCTAACGAGCAGTACTTC. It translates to CASSPNTANEQYF.

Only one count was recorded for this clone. The chain's CDR3 is CASSFSGTGELFF. In DNA form, the CDR3 reads TGTGCCAGCAGCTTCAGCGGAACCGGGGAGCTGTTTTTT. The chain links TRBV7-3 to TRBJ2-2; tentative D call: TRBD2 (5 bases). Germline V gene lookup returns CDR1 SGHTA and CDR2 FQGTGA. V shed 3 bases and J shed 5 bases, with 7 bases lying between them. The CDR3 length is 13 residues.

This CDR3 is CASSMVPGYTF. The DNA of the CDR3 is TGTGCCAGCAGTATGGTGCCTGGCTACACCTTC. This chain connects TRBV6-5 to TRBJ1-2; D is ambiguous. Trimming removed 5 bases at V and 7 bases at J, with 8 bases between. The CDR3 length is 11 residues. CDR1 is MNHEY, CDR2 SVGAGI, per germline.

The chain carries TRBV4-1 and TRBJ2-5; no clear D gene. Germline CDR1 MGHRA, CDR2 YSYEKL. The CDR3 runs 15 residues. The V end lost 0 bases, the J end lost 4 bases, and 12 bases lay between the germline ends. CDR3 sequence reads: CASSQDSPRGETQYF. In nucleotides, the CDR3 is TGCGCCAGCAGCCAAGATTCCCCCCGAGGAGAGACCCAGTACTTC.

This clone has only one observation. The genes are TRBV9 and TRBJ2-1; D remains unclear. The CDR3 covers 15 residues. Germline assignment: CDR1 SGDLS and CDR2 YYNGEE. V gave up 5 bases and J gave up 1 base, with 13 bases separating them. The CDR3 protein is CASSATIVSYNEQFF. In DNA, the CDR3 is TGTGCCAGCAGTGCCACCATAGTTTCCTACAATGAGCAGTTCTTC.

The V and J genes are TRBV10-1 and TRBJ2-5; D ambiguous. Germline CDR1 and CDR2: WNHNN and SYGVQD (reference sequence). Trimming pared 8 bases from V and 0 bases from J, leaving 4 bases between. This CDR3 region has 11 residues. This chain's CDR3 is CASYYQETQYF. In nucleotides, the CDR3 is TGCGCCAGCTATTACCAAGAGACCCAGTACTTC.

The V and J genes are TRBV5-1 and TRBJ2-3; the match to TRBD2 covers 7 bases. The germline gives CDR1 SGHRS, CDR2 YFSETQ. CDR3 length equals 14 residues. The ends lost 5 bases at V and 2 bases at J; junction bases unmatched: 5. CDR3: CASSRDYHTDTQYF. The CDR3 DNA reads TGCGCCAGCAGTCGGGACTACCACACAGATACGCAGTATTTT.

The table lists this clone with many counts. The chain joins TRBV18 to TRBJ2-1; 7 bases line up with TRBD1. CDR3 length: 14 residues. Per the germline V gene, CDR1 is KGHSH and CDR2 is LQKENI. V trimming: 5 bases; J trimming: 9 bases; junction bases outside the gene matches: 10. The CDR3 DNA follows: TGTGCCAGCTCAGCTCTTGACAGGGAAGGTGAGCAGTTCTTC. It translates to CASSALDREGEQFF. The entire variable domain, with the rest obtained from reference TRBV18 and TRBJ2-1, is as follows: NAGVMQNPRHLVRRRGQEARLRCSPMKGHSHVYWYRQLPEEGLKFMVYLQKENIIDESGMPKERFSAEFPKEGPSILRIQQVVRGDSAAYFCASSALDREGEQFFGPGTRLTVL.

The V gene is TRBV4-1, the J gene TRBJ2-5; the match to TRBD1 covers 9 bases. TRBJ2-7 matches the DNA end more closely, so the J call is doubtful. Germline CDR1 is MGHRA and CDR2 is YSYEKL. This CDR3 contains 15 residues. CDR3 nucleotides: TGCGCCAGCAGCCACCCCGGGACAGGGCTCTACGAGCAGTACTTC. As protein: CASSHPGTGLYEQYF.

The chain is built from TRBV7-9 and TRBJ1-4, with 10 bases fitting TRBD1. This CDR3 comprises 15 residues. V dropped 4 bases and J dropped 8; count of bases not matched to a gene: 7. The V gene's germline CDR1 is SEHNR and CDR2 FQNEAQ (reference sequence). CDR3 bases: TGTGCCAGCAGCTACGGACAGGGGGTATGGGAAAAACTGTTTTTT. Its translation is CASSYGQGVWEKLFF.

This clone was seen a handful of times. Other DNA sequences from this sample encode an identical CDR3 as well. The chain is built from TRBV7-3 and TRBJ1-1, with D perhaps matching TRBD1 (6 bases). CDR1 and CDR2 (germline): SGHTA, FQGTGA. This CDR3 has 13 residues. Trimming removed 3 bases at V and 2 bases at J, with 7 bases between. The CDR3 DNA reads TGTGCCAGCAGCTTGGGGGCAAACACTGAAGCTTTCTTT. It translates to CASSLGANTEAFF.

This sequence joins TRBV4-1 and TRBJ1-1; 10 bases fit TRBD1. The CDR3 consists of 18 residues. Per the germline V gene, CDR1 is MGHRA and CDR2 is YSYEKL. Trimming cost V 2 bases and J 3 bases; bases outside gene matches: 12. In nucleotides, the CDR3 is TGCGCCAGCAGCCAACGAAGACTACCGGGACAGGGGTACACTGAAGCTTTCTTT. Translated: CASSQRRLPGQGYTEAFF.